This T cell receptor (beta chain) was found in a study of blood T cell repertoires in COVID-19. Study details: Acute and convalescent COVID-19 samples came from the United States, Italy and Spain.

The table came from immunoSEQ multiplex PCR; TCRdb's copy has only in-frame clones and leaves some out. The repertoire holds under 300,000 clones, with 85% to 90% as singletons. The CDR3 spans 19 residues. V shed 3 bases and J shed 5 bases, with 26 bases lying between them. CDR1 and CDR2 (germline): SGHTS, YDEGEE. This clonotype was obtained from a woman in her 40s with acute or convalescent COVID-19. The sequenced sample consisted of peripheral blood. The chain joins TRBV5-8 to TRBJ1-4; tentatively, D is TRBD1 (5 bases). The CDR3 here is CASSWEDLTYSWGNEKLFF. In nucleotides, the CDR3 is TGTGCCAGCAGCTGGGAGGACCTTACTTACTCCTGGGGGAATGAAAAACTGTTTTTT.